The text below deals with one T cell receptor beta chain. Its specificity is not known. The record originates from a study of cytomegalovirus exposure and HLA in healthy donors. Study findings and constraints: A prior analysis recorded that most TCR beta V segments were productive about 87% or about 30% of the time. The study designated 150 to 200 TCR beta chains cytomegalovirus-associated. The authors later found HLA-associated TCR beta chains more clonally expanded than equally common others. In a later analysis, CMV-associated beta chains were mostly HLA-associated, it appeared.

After removal of 0 bases from V and 5 bases from J, the junction contained 9 bases not matched to a gene. Germline V CDR1 and CDR2: MNHEY, SMNVEV (reference sequence). The CDR3 is 16 amino acids. Primers for the PCR totalled 60 Vbeta and 13 Jbeta. Here immunoSEQ multiplex PCR was the method, and the copy in TCRdb shows in-frame clones only, minus some. In the table there are 250,000 or so clones, around 81% of which are singletons. This sequence originates from a woman in her sixties in good health and CMV-seropositive. The sequencing input was PBMCs. This rearrangement joins TRBV27 to TRBJ2-7, with 8 bases identical to TRBD2. CDR3 in DNA: TGTGCCAGCAGTTTATCGTGGCTAGCGGGTAATCACGAGCAGTACTTC. It is translated as CASSLSWLAGNHEQYF.